These T cell receptor beta chains were read from a single sample in a study of blood T cell repertoires in COVID-19. Assay used: immunoSEQ multiplex PCR; TCRdb lists only in-frame clones, some missing. This table has under 200,000 clones, 65% to 85% appearing once. The sample was peripheral blood. The receptors were sampled from a man aged 55-75 years with active or convalescent COVID-19. CDR3s include the opening cysteine and the closing phenylalanine or tryptophan. Each record gives: V gene, J gene, D gene, clone size, CDR3 protein, CDR3 DNA. The D gene is left open where the match is weak. Where a row states a size, it is once, few, many or the class of an expanded clone; other rows omit it.

V gene: TRBV4-1; J gene: TRBJ1-5; D gene: .; clone size: .; CDR3 protein: CASSQDERNQPQHF; CDR3 DNA: TGCGCCAGCAGCCAAGACGAGAGGAATCAGCCCCAGCATTTT
V gene: TRBV6-5; J gene: TRBJ2-5; D gene: TRBD1; clone size: .; CDR3 protein: CASSYGGDRAQAQYF; CDR3 DNA: TGTGCCAGCAGTTACGGTGGGGACAGGGCCCAGGCCCAGTACTTC
V gene: TRBV11-2; J gene: TRBJ2-5; D gene: TRBD2; clone size: .; CDR3 protein: CASSIAGLLETQYF; CDR3 DNA: TGTGCCAGCAGCATCGCGGGACTATTAGAGACCCAGTACTTC
V gene: TRBV12-3/TRBV12-4; J gene: TRBJ2-7; D gene: .; clone size: .; CDR3 protein: CASSLYSYEQYF; CDR3 DNA: TGTGCCAGCAGCCTGTACTCCTACGAGCAGTACTTC
V gene: TRBV7-9; J gene: TRBJ2-7; D gene: TRBD1; clone size: once; CDR3 protein: CASSLEGTAYEQYF; CDR3 DNA: TGTGCCAGCAGCTTAGAGGGGACAGCCTACGAGCAGTACTTC
V gene: TRBV5-1; J gene: TRBJ2-3; D gene: TRBD2; clone size: .; CDR3 protein: CASLTSGASTDTQYF; CDR3 DNA: TGCGCCAGTTTAACTAGCGGGGCTAGCACAGATACGCAGTATTTT
V gene: TRBV6-2/TRBV6-3; J gene: TRBJ2-5; D gene: .; clone size: .; CDR3 protein: CASSYGGAETQYF; CDR3 DNA: TGTGCCAGCAGTTACGGGGGCGCAGAGACCCAGTACTTC
V gene: TRBV28; J gene: TRBJ1-1; D gene: .; clone size: .; CDR3 protein: CASSPGSGWPEAFF; CDR3 DNA: TGTGCCAGCAGCCCCGGTTCAGGGTGGCCTGAAGCTTTCTTT
V gene: TRBV7-2; J gene: TRBJ2-7; D gene: TRBD1; clone size: .; CDR3 protein: CASNTDRFDEQYF; CDR3 DNA: TGTGCCAGCAATACGGACAGGTTCGACGAGCAGTACTTC
V gene: TRBV19; J gene: TRBJ1-2; D gene: TRBD1; clone size: .; CDR3 protein: CASRSYRGFVSSGYTF; CDR3 DNA: TGTGCCAGTAGATCCTACAGGGGGTTTGTTTCTAGTGGCTACACCTTC
V gene: TRBV28; J gene: TRBJ1-5; D gene: .; clone size: .; CDR3 protein: CASTTGPGFQPQHF; CDR3 DNA: TGTGCCAGCACCACAGGGCCGGGGTTTCAGCCCCAGCATTTT
V gene: TRBV5-5; J gene: TRBJ2-2; D gene: TRBD2; clone size: .; CDR3 protein: CASSAFSGTNTGELFF; CDR3 DNA: TGTGCCAGCAGCGCCTTTAGCGGGACCAACACCGGGGAGCTGTTTTTT
V gene: TRBV24-1; J gene: TRBJ2-7; D gene: TRBD2; clone size: .; CDR3 protein: CAASGSTILEQYF; CDR3 DNA: TGTGCCGCCAGCGGGAGCACGATACTCGAGCAGTACTTC
V gene: TRBV28; J gene: TRBJ2-7; D gene: TRBD2; clone size: .; CDR3 protein: CASSKRLAGSYEQYF; CDR3 DNA: TGTGCCAGCAGTAAAAGGTTAGCGGGATCCTACGAGCAGTACTTC
V gene: TRBV7-9; J gene: TRBJ2-5; D gene: .; clone size: .; CDR3 protein: CASSLYRWEVGETQYF; CDR3 DNA: TGTGCCAGCAGCTTATACCGGTGGGAGGTGGGAGAGACCCAGTACTTC
V gene: TRBV5-4; J gene: TRBJ1-2; D gene: .; clone size: .; CDR3 protein: CASSLVGPGGYTF; CDR3 DNA: TGTGCCAGCAGCTTGGTGGGGCCGGGTGGCTACACCTTC
V gene: TRBV11-3; J gene: TRBJ2-1; D gene: .; clone size: .; CDR3 protein: CASSAHGGQPYNEQFF; CDR3 DNA: TGTGCCAGCAGCGCTCACGGAGGACAGCCCTACAATGAGCAGTTCTTC
V gene: TRBV12-3/TRBV12-4; J gene: TRBJ2-7; D gene: .; clone size: .; CDR3 protein: CASSLNPRPEQYF; CDR3 DNA: TGTGCCAGCAGTTTGAACCCTAGACCCGAGCAGTACTTC
V gene: TRBV7-9; J gene: TRBJ1-2; D gene: .; clone size: few; CDR3 protein: CASSYPVAGGSLDTF; CDR3 DNA: .
V gene: TRBV9; J gene: TRBJ2-3; D gene: .; clone size: .; CDR3 protein: CASEGTGTQYF; CDR3 DNA: TGTGCCAGCGAAGGTACGGGTACGCAGTATTTT
V gene: TRBV6-5; J gene: TRBJ1-3; D gene: .; clone size: once; CDR3 protein: CASSRGSGGNTIYF; CDR3 DNA: TGTGCCAGCAGTCGAGGATCAGGGGGAAACACCATATATTTT
V gene: TRBV15; J gene: TRBJ2-1; D gene: TRBD2; clone size: .; CDR3 protein: CATSRVTSGTNEQFF; CDR3 DNA: TGTGCCACCAGCAGAGTGACTAGCGGAACCAATGAGCAGTTCTTC
V gene: TRBV5-4; J gene: TRBJ2-3; D gene: .; clone size: .; CDR3 protein: CASSGDWASTDTQYF; CDR3 DNA: TGTGCCAGCAGCGGGGACTGGGCTTCTACAGATACGCAGTATTTT
V gene: TRBV3-1/TRBV3-2; J gene: TRBJ1-2; D gene: .; clone size: .; CDR3 protein: CASSQRGQLYGYTF; CDR3 DNA: TGTGCCAGCAGCCAAAGGGGACAACTCTATGGCTACACCTTC
V gene: TRBV3-1/TRBV3-2; J gene: TRBJ2-3; D gene: TRBD1; clone size: many; CDR3 protein: CASSRLRGQDTQYF; CDR3 DNA: TGTGCCAGCAGCCGACTAAGGGGGCAGGATACGCAGTATTTT
V gene: TRBV4-1; J gene: TRBJ2-5; D gene: TRBD2; clone size: once; CDR3 protein: CASSQGTGGRETQYF; CDR3 DNA: TGCGCCAGCAGCCAAGGTACGGGAGGCAGGGAGACCCAGTACTTC
V gene: TRBV7-9; J gene: TRBJ1-6; D gene: TRBD1; clone size: .; CDR3 protein: CASSRMGQGGSPLHF; CDR3 DNA: TGTGCCAGCAGCCGTATGGGGCAGGGGGGCTCACCCCTCCACTTT
V gene: TRBV7-3; J gene: TRBJ2-2; D gene: .; clone size: few; CDR3 protein: CASSPTGGWNTGELFF; CDR3 DNA: TGTGCCAGCAGCCCTACCGGGGGATGGAACACCGGGGAGCTGTTTTTT
V gene: TRBV28; J gene: TRBJ1-2; D gene: .; clone size: .; CDR3 protein: CASSSLRGTNYGYTF; CDR3 DNA: TGTGCCAGCAGTTCCTTACGGGGGACTAACTATGGCTACACCTTC
V gene: TRBV7-3; J gene: TRBJ2-5; D gene: TRBD2; clone size: .; CDR3 protein: CASSRAAGEVETQYF; CDR3 DNA: TGTGCCAGCAGCCGAGCCGCGGGGGAGGTAGAGACCCAGTACTTC
V gene: TRBV7-6; J gene: TRBJ2-7; D gene: .; clone size: .; CDR3 protein: CASSAGASLISSYEQYF; CDR3 DNA: TGTGCCAGCAGCGCGGGGGCCAGCCTGATAAGCTCCTACGAGCAGTACTTC